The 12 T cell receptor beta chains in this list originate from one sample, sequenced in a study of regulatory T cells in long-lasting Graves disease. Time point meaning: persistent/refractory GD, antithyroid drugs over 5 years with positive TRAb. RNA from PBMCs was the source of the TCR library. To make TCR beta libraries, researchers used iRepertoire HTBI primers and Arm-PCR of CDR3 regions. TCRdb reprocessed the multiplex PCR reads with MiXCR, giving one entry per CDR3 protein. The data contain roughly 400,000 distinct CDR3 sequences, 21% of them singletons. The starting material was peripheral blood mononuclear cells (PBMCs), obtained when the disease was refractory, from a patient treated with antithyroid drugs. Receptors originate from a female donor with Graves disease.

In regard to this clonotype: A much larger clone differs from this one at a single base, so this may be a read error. The CDR3 here is CASSLETGAGTEAFF. For the CDR3, the DNA is TGTGCCAGCAGCCTGGAGACAGGGGCTGGGACTGAAGCTTTCTTT. J is TRBJ1-1 and V is TRBV3-1, with TRBD1 matching over 8 bases. After removal of 4 bases from V and 5 bases from J, the junction contained 9 bases not matched to a gene. The CDR3 extends over 15 amino acids. Germline CDR1 is LGHDT and CDR2 is YNNKEL (reference sequence).

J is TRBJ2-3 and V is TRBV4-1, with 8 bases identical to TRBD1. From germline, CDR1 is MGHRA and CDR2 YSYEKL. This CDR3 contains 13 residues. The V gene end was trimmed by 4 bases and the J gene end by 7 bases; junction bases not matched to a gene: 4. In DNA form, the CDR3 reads TGCGCCAGCAGCCGGACAGGGTCTTATACGCAGTATTTT. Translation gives CASSRTGSYTQYF.

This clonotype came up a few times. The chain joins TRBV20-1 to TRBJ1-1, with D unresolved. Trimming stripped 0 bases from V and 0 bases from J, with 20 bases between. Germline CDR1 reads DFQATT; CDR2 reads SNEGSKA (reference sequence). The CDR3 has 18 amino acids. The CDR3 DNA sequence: TGCAGTGCTAGAGATATCCAGGTTGGTTTGGTCATGAACACTGAAGCTTTCTTT. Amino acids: CSARDIQVGLVMNTEAFF.

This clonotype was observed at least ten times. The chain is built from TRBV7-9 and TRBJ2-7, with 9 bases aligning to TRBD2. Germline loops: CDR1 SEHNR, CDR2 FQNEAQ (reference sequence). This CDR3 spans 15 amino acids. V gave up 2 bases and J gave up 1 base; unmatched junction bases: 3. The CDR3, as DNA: TGTGCCAGCAGCTTATGGACTAGCGCGTCCTACGAGCAGTACTTC. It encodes CASSLWTSASYEQYF. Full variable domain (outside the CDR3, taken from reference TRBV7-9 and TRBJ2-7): DTGVSQNPRHKITKRGQNVTFRCDPISEHNRLYWYRQTLGQGPEFLTYFQNEAQLEKSRLLSDRFSAERPKGSFSTLEIQRTEQGDSAMYLCASSLWTSASYEQYFGPGTRLTVT.

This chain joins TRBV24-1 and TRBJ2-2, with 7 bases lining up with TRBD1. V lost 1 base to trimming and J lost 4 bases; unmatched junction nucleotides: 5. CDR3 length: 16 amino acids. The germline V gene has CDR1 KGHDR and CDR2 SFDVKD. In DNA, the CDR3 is TGTGCCACCAGTGATTTTAGGGGGCGGAGCACCGGGGAGCTGTTTTTT. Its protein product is CATSDFRGRSTGELFF.

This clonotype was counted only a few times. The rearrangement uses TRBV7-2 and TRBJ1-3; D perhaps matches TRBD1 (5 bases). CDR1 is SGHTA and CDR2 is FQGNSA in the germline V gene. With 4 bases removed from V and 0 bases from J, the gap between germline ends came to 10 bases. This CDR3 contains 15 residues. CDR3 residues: CASSSRDLSGNTIYF. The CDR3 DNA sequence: TGTGCCAGCAGCTCCAGGGACCTCTCTGGAAACACCATATATTTT.

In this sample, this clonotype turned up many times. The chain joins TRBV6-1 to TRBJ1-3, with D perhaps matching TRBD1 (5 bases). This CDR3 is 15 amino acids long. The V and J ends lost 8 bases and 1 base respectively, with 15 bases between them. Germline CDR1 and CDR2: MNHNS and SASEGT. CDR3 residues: CASPSVGVSGNTIYF. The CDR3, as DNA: TGTGCCAGCCCTTCGGTGGGGGTGTCTGGAAACACCATATATTTT.

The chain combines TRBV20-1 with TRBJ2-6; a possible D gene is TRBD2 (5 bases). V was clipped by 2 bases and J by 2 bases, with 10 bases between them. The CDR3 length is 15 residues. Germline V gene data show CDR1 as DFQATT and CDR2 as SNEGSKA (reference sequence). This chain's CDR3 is CSARRSGAGANVLTF. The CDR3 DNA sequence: TGCAGTGCTAGACGAAGCGGAGCTGGGGCCAACGTCCTGACTTTC.

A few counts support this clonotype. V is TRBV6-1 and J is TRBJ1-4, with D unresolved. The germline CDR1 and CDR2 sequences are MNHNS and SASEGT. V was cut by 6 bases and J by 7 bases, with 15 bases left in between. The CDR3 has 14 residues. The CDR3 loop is CASSEASVGEKLFF. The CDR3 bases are TGTGCCAGCAGCGAGGCATCGGTTGGTGAAAAACTGTTTTTT.

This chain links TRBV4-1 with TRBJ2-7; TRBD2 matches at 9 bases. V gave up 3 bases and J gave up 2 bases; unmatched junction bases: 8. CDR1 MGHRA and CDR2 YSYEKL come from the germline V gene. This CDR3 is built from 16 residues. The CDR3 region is CASSQPLAGTPYEQYF. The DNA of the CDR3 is TGCGCCAGCAGCCAGCCACTAGCGGGCACACCCTACGAGCAGTACTTC.

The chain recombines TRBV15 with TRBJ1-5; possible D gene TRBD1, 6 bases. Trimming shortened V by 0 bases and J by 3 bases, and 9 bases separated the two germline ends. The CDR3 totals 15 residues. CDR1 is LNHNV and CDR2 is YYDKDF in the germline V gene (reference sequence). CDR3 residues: CATSRDPGDNQPQHF. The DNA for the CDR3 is TGTGCCACCAGCAGAGACCCAGGGGACAATCAGCCCCAGCATTTT.

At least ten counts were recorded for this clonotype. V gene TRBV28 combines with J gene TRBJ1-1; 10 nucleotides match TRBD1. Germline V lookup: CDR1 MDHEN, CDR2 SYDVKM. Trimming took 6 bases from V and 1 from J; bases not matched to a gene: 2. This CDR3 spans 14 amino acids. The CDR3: CASSWTGGNTEAFF. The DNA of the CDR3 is TGTGCCAGCAGCTGGACAGGGGGGAACACTGAAGCTTTCTTT.